The source of this T cell receptor beta chain is a study of preoperative IRX-2 immunotherapy in early breast cancer. There are 15 residues in the CDR3. Germline V gene sequence: CDR1 LNHDA, CDR2 SQIVND (reference sequence). V lost 5 bases and J lost 7, with 20 bases in between. Documented treatment: preoperative locoregional IRX-2 cytokine immunotherapy. Preoperative locoregional IRX-2 cytokine immunotherapy was tested in the phase Ib source study. Profiled with immunoSEQ multiplex PCR; TCRdb holds only in-frame clones, not every one. The sample holds a few thousand clones, about 80% seen once. J is TRBJ2-5 and V is TRBV19, with D tentatively TRBD1 or TRBD2 (5 bases each). The sample was tumor tissue, taken after IRX-2 immunotherapy. The TCR originated in a human donor with breast cancer. The CDR3 is CASSPAGAGKGTQYF. DNA for the CDR3: TGTGCCAGTAGTCCAGCCGGGGCAGGGAAGGGGACCCAGTACTTC.